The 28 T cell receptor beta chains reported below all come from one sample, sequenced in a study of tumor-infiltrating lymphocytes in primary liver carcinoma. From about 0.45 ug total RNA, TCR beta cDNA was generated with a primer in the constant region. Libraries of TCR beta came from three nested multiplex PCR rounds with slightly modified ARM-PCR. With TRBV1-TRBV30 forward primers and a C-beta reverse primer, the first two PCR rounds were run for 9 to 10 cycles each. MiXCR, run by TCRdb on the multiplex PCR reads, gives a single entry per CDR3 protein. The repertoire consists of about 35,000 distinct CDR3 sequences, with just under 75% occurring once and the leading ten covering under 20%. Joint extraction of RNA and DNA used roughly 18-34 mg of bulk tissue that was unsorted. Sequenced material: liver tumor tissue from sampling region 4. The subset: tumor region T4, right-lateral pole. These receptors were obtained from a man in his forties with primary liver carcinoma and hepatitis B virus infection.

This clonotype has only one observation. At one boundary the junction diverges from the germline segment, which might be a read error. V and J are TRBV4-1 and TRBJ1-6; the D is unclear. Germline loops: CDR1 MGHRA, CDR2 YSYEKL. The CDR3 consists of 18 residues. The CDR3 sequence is CTSSQETRMASYNSLLHF. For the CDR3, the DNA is TGCACCAGCAGTCAAGAGACCCGGATGGCATCCTATAATTCACTCCTCCACTTT.

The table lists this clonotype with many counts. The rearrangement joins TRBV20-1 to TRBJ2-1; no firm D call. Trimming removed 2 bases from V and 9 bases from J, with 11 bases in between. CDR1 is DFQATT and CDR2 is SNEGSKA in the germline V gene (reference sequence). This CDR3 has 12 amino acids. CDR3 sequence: CSARRLVSEQFF. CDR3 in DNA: TGCAGTGCTAGACGGTTGGTGAGTGAGCAGTTCTTC.

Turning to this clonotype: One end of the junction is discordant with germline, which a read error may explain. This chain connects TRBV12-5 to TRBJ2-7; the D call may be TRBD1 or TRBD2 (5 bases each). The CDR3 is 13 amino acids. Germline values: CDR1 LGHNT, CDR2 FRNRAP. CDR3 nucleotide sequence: TGTGCCAGTGAGGGGACCTGTTCCTACGAGGAGTATTTC. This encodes CASEGTCSYEEYF.

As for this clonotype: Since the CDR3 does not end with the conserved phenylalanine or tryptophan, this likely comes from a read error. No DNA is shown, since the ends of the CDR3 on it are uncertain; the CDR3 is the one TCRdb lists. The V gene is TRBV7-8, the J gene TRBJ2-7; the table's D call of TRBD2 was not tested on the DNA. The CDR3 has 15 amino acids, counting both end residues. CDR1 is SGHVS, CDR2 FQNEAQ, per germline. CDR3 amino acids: CTSSAKTSGPYEQCS.

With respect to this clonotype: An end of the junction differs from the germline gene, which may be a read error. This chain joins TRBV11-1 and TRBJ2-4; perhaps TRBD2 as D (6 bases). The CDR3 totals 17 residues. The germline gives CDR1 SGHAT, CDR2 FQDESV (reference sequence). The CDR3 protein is CASSFPGTGGTKNIQCF. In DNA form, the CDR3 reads TGTGCCAGCAGCTTTCCAGGGACCGGCGGGACCAAAAACATTCAGTGCTTC.

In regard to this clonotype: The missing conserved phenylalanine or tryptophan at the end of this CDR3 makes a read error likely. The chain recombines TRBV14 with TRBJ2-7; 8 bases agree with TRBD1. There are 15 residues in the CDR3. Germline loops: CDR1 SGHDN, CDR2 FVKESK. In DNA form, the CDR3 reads TGTGCCAGCAGCCAAGGCTGGACAGGGTCCTATGAGCAGTACCTC. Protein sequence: CASSQGWTGSYEQYL.

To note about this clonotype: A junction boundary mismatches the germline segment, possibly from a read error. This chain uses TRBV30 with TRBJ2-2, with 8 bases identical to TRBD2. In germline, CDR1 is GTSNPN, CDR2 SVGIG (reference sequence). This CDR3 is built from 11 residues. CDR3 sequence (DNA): TGTGCCTGGAGGTTGGCGGGGGGGCTGTTTTTT. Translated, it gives CAWRLAGGLFF.

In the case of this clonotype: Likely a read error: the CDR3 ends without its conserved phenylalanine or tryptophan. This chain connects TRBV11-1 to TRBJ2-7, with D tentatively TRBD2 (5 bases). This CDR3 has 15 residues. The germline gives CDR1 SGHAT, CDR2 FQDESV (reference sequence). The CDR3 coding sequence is TGTGCCAGCGGCTTAACGGGATCGGGAAAATACGAGCAGTACATC. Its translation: CASGLTGSGKYEQYI.

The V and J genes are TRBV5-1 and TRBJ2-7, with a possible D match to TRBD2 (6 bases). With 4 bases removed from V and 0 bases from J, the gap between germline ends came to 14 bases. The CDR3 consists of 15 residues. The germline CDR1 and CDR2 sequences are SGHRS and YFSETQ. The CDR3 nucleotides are TGCGCCAGCAGCCCCCTGGAGGGGAACTCCTACGAGCAGTACTTC. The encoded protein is CASSPLEGNSYEQYF.

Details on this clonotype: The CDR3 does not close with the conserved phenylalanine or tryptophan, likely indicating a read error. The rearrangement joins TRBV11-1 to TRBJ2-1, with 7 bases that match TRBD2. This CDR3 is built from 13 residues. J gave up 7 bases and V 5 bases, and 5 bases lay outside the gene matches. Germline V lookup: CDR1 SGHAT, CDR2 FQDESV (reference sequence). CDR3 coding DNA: TGTGCCAGCAGCGTGGGAGGGCCAAATGAGCAGTTCTCC. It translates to CASSVGGPNEQFS.

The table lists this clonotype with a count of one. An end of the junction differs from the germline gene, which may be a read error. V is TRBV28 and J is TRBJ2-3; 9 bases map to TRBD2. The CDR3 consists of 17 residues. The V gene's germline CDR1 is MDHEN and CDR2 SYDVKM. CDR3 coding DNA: TGTGCCAGCAGTTTACGGCTGATAGCGGGAGCTACAGATACACAGTATTTT. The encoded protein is CASSLRLIAGATDTQYF. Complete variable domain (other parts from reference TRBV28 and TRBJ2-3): DVKVTQSSRYLVKRTGEKVFLECVQDMDHENMFWYRQDPGLGLRLIYFSYDVKMKEKGDIPEGYSVSREKKERFSLILESASTNQTSMYLCASSLRLIAGATDTQYFGPGTRLTVL.

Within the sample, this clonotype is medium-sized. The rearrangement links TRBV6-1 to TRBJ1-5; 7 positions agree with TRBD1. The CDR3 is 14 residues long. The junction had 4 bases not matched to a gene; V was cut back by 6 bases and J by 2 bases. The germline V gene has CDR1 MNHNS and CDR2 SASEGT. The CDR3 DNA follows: TGTGCCAGCAGGATTGGGACAGGCAATCAGCCCCAGCATTTT. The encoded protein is CASRIGTGNQPQHF.

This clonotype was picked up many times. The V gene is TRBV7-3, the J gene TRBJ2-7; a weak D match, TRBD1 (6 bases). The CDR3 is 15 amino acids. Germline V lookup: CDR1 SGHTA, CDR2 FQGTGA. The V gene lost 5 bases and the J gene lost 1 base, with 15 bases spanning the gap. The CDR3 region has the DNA TGTGCCAGCAGCCAGTCAGACAGGAGATCCTACGAGCAGTACTTC. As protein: CASSQSDRRSYEQYF.

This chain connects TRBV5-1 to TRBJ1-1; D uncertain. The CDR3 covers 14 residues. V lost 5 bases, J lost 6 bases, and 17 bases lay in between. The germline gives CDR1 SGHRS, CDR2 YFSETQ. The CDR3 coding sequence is TGCGCCAGCAGACTTGGACTCAGGATAGCTGAAGCTTTCTTT. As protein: CASRLGLRIAEAFF.

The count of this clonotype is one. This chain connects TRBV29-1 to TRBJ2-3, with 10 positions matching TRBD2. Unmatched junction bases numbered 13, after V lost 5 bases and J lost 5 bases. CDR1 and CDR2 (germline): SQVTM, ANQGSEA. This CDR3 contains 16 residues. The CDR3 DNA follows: TGCAGCGTTTTTAGGTTTTCTAGCGGGAGTGTAGATACGCAGTATTTT. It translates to CSVFRFSSGSVDTQYF.

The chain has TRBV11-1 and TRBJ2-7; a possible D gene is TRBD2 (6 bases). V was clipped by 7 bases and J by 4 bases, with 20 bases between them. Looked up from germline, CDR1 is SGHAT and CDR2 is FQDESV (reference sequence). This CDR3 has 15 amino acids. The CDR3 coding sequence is TGTGCCAGCAACTCAACGGGGTCGGGAGAATACGAGCAGTACTTC. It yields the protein CASNSTGSGEYEQYF.

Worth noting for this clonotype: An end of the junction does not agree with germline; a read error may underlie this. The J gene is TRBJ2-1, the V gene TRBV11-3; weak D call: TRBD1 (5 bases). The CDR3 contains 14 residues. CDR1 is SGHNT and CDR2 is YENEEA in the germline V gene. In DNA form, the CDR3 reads TGTGCCAACAGTTTAGGGGTCAGCAATAATGATCAGTTCTTC. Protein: CANSLGVSNNDQFF.

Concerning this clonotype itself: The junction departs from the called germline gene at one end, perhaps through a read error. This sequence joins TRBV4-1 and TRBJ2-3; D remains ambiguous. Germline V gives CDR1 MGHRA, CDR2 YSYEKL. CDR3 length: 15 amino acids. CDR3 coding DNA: TGCACCAGCAGCCAAGATCCAAGTGGAAGGGATACGCACTATTTT. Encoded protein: CTSSQDPSGRDTHYF.

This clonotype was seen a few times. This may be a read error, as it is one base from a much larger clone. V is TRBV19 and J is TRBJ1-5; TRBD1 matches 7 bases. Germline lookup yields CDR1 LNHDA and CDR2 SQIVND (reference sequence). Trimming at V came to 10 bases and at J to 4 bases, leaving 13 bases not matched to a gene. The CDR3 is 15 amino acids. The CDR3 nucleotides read TGTGCCATTGGCATCGGGACAGTGGAAAATCAGCCCCAGCATTTT. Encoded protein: CAIGIGTVENQPQHF.

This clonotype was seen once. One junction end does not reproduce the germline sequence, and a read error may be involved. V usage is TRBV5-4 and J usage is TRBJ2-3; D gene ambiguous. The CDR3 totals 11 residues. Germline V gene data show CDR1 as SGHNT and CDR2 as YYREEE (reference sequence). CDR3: CDSSQNERADF. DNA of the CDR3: TGTGACAGTAGCCAGAACGAAAGGGCAGATTTT.

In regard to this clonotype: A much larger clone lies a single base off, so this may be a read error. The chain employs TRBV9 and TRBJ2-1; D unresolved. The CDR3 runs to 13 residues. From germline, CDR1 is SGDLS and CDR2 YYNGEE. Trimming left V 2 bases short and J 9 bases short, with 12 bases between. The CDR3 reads CASSVTRASEQFF. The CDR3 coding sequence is TGTGCCAGCAGCGTGACAAGGGCTAGTGAGCAGTTCTTC.

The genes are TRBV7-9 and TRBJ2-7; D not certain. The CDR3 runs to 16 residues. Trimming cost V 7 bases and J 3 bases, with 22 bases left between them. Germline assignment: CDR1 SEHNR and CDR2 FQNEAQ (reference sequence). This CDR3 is CASTLAWVWGNYEQYF. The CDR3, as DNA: TGTGCCAGCACTTTAGCATGGGTGTGGGGAAACTACGAGCAGTACTTC.

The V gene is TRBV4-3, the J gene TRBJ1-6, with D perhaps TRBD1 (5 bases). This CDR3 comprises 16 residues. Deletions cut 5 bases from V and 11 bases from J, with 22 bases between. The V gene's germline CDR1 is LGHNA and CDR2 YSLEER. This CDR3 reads CASSSRDGGRNPPLHF. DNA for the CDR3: TGCGCCAGCAGCTCCCGGGACGGGGGAAGGAATCCACCCCTCCACTTT.

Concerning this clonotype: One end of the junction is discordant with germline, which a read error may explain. This chain's CDR3 is CTSNQASSEFQETQYF. The CDR3 DNA reads as TGTACCAGCAACCAAGCGTCCAGTGAGTTTCAAGAGACCCAGTACTTC. The rearrangement joins TRBV4-2 to TRBJ2-5; D ambiguous. CDR1 and CDR2 (germline): LGHNA, YNFKEQ. This CDR3 comprises 16 residues.

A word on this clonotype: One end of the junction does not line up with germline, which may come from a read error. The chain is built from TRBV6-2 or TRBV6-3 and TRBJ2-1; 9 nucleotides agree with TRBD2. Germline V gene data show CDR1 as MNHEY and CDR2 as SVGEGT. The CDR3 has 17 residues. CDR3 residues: CASNYPSGASSYNEQFF. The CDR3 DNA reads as TGTGCCAGCAATTATCCTAGCGGGGCGAGCTCCTACAATGAACAGTTCTTC.

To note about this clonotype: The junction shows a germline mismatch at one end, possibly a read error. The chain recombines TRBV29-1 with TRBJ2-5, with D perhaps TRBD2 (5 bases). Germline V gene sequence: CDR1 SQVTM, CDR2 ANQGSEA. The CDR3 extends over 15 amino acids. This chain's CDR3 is CSVEAGRRRVETQYF. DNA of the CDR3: TGCAGCGTTGAAGCGGGCAGGAGGCGAGTAGAGACGCAGTACTTC.

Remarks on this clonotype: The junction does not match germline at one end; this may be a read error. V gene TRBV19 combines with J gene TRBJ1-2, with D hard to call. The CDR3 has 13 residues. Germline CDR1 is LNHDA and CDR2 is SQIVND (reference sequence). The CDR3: CASSEHGNYDYTF. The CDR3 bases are TGTGCCAGTAGTGAACATGGGAACTATGACTACACCTTC.

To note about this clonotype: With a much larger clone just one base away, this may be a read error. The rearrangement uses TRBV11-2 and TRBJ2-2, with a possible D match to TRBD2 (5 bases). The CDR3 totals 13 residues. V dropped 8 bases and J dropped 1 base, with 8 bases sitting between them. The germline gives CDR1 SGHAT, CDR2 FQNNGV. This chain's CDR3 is CASAAGNTGELFF. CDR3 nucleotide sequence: TGTGCCAGCGCCGCGGGGAACACCGGGGAGCTGTTTTTT.